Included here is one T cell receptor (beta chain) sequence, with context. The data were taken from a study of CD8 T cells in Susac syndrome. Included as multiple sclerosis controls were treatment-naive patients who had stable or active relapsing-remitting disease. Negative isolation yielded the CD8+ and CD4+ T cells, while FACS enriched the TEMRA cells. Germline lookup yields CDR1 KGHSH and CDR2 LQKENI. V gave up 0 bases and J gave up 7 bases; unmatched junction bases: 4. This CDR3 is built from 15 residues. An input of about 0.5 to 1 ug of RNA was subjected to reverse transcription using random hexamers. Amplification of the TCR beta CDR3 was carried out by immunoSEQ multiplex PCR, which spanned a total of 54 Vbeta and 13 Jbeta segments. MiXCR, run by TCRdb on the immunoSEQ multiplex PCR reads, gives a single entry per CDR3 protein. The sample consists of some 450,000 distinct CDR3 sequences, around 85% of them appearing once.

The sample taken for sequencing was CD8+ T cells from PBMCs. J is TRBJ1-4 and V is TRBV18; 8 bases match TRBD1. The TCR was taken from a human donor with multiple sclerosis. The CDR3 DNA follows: TGTGCCAGCTCACCACCGGGAACAGGGGGTGAAAAACTGTTTTTT. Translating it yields CASSPPGTGGEKLFF.